The next 30 T cell receptor beta chains were all read from a single sample in a study of blood T cell repertoires in COVID-19. The assay was immunoSEQ multiplex PCR, and TCRdb's table has in-frame clones only and misses some. The sample holds 130,000 or so clones; 80% to 90% are singletons and the top ten take more than 2%. Sequencing was carried out using PBMCs or T cells enriched from blood (not recorded which). These receptors all stem from a man in his forties or fifties with acute COVID-19.

This chain connects TRBV14 to TRBJ2-7; TRBD2 matches at 13 bases. J lost 2 bases, V lost 4 bases, and 2 bases had no gene match. CDR1 is SGHDN and CDR2 is FVKESK in the germline V gene. The CDR3 extends over 15 amino acids. The CDR3 bases are TGTGCCAGCAGCCCGACTAGCGGGAGGACCTACGAGCAGTACTTC. Protein product: CASSPTSGRTYEQYF. Full variable domain (rest looked up from reference TRBV14 and TRBJ2-7): EAGVTQFPSHSVIEKGQTVTLRCDPISGHDNLYWYRRVMGKEIKFLLHFVKESKQDESGMPNNRFLAERTGGTYSTLKVQPAELEDSGVYFCASSPTSGRTYEQYFGPGTRLTVT.

V gene TRBV5-1 combines with J gene TRBJ1-5; D ambiguous. CDR3 size: 15 residues. V lost 2 bases and J lost 5, with 14 bases in between. Per germline, CDR1 SGHRS and CDR2 YFSETQ. In DNA form, the CDR3 reads TGCGCCAGCAGCTTACACGGGGATGAAGATCAGCCCCAGCATTTT. Translation gives CASSLHGDEDQPQHF.

The rearrangement joins TRBV5-5 to TRBJ2-7; the D is unclear. Germline V CDR1 and CDR2: SGHKS, YYEKEE (reference sequence). CDR3 length: 15 amino acids. Trimming cost V 1 base and J 3 bases, with 14 bases left between them. DNA for the CDR3: TGTGCCAGCAGCTTGCATCAATCAGGCGACTACGAGCAGTACTTC. This encodes CASSLHQSGDYEQYF.

The CDR3 loop is CASSSQGAGTDTQYF. In DNA, the CDR3 is TGTGCCAGCAGCTCGCAGGGCGCGGGCACAGATACGCAGTATTTT. The chain links TRBV7-9 to TRBJ2-3, with D possibly matching TRBD1 (5 bases). The CDR3 extends over 15 amino acids. In germline, CDR1 is SEHNR, CDR2 FQNEAQ (reference sequence). Deletions cut 4 bases from V and 1 base from J, with 12 bases between. The complete variable domain, with remaining parts taken from reference TRBV7-9 and TRBJ2-3, reads DTGVSQNPRHKITKRGQNVTFRCDPISEHNRLYWYRQTLGQGPEFLTYFQNEAQLEKSRLLSDRFSAERPKGSFSTLEIQRTEQGDSAMYLCASSSQGAGTDTQYFGPGTRLTVL.

This chain joins TRBV27 and TRBJ2-5; 11 positions match TRBD2. Trimming took 5 bases from V and 7 from J; bases not matched to a gene: 6. The CDR3 extends over 14 amino acids. Germline loops: CDR1 MNHEY, CDR2 SMNVEV (reference sequence). CDR3 in DNA: TGTGCCAGCAGTACTAGCGGGAGCAGTGGGACCCAGTACTTC. It translates to CASSTSGSSGTQYF.

The J gene is TRBJ2-7, the V gene TRBV20-1; TRBD1 aligns across 9 bases. Trimming removed 3 bases from V and 3 bases from J; junction bases left unmatched: 9. The CDR3 has 15 residues. Per the germline V gene, CDR1 is DFQATT and CDR2 is SNEGSKA (reference sequence). Written as DNA, the CDR3 is TGCAGTGCTAGTGCTGGACAGGGGAGCTTCTACGAGCAGTACTTC. Its protein is CSASAGQGSFYEQYF.

DNA of the CDR3: TGTGCCAGCCTTGGGAGGGGCTACACTGAAGCTTTCTTT. It codes for CASLGRGYTEAFF. The chain has TRBV25-1 and TRBJ1-1; maybe TRBD1 (5 bases). The CDR3 extends over 13 amino acids. CDR1 is MGHDK and CDR2 is SYGVNS in the germline V gene. Trimming cost V 8 bases and J 3 bases, with 13 bases left between them.

The chain recombines TRBV9 with TRBJ1-1; TRBD1 matches at 8 bases. The V gene end was trimmed by 4 bases and the J gene end by 0 bases; junction bases not matched to a gene: 17. The V gene's germline CDR1 is SGDLS and CDR2 YYNGEE. CDR3 size: 19 residues. The chain's CDR3 is CASSPIYGQGPNLNTEAFF. CDR3 DNA: TGTGCCAGCAGCCCAATATATGGACAGGGCCCGAACTTGAACACTGAAGCTTTCTTT.

This chain uses TRBV7-9 with TRBJ2-1; 8 positions match TRBD1. The CDR3 is 17 residues long. Per the germline V gene, CDR1 is SEHNR and CDR2 is FQNEAQ (reference sequence). V trimming: 5 bases; J trimming: 0 bases; junction bases outside the gene matches: 9. The CDR3 is CASSNDWDRSSYNEQFF. The CDR3 DNA reads TGTGCCAGCAGCAACGACTGGGACAGGAGCTCCTACAATGAGCAGTTCTTC. The full variable domain, with the rest looked up from reference TRBV7-9 and TRBJ2-1, is DTGVSQNPRHKITKRGQNVTFRCDPISEHNRLYWYRQTLGQGPEFLTYFQNEAQLEKSRLLSDRFSAERPKGSFSTLEIQRTEQGDSAMYLCASSNDWDRSSYNEQFFGPGTRLTVL.

V and J are TRBV10-1 and TRBJ1-5; 8 bases line up with TRBD1. This CDR3 has 13 amino acids. The V and J ends lost 5 bases and 5 bases, in that order; junction bases with no gene match: 2. Germline CDR1 reads WNHNN; CDR2 reads SYGVQD (reference sequence). CDR3 in DNA: TGCGCCAGCAGTCAGGGGGCCGATCAGCCCCAGCATTTT. It translates to CASSQGADQPQHF.

This clone was seen a few times. The chain uses TRBV29-1 and TRBJ1-2; D is perhaps TRBD1 (6 bases). Between the trimmed V and J ends, which lost 7 bases and 5 bases, there was a span of 17 bases. Germline-derived CDR1 and CDR2 are SQVTM and ANQGSEA. The CDR3 length is 13 residues. DNA for the CDR3: TGCAGCGGGAGCGGGAGGGGGGAATATGGCTACACCTTC. This codes for CSGSGRGEYGYTF.

The chain couples TRBV7-3 to TRBJ1-1; D is uncertain. Trimming shortened V by 1 base and J by 0 bases, and 9 bases separated the two germline ends. CDR3 length: 15 residues. From germline, CDR1 is SGHTA and CDR2 FQGTGA. The CDR3 coding sequence is TGTGCCAGCAGCTTAAACTCGGGAATGAACACTGAAGCTTTCTTT. Its translation: CASSLNSGMNTEAFF.

This clone was observed once. This CDR3 is CASSYSGGGTDTQYF. CDR3 nucleotides: TGTGCCAGCAGTTATAGTGGGGGAGGGACAGATACGCAGTATTTT. The J gene is TRBJ2-3, the V gene TRBV6-6, with 7 nucleotides matching TRBD2. Germline V gene data show CDR1 as MNHNY and CDR2 as SVGAGI (reference sequence). Unmatched junction bases numbered 6, after V lost 3 bases and J lost 3 bases. This CDR3 has 15 residues.

This clone was counted between two and nine times. This rearrangement joins TRBV23-1 to TRBJ2-7; a possible D gene is TRBD2 (5 bases). TRBV23-1 belongs to the ORF category, with a function that is uncertain. CDR3 size: 16 residues. V shed 1 base and J shed 0 bases, with 13 bases lying between them. The CDR3 region is CASSQLPSSLSYEQYF. CDR3 nucleotides: TGCGCCAGCAGTCAATTACCTAGCTCGCTCTCCTACGAGCAGTACTTC.

This clone was observed a single time. The rearrangement links TRBV28 to TRBJ1-2; the D gene is possibly TRBD1 (6 bases). Germline V gene lookup returns CDR1 MDHEN and CDR2 SYDVKM. V dropped 7 bases and J dropped 2 bases, with 14 bases sitting between them. The CDR3 has 14 amino acids. The CDR3 coding sequence is TGTGCCAGCAATCACGGACAGCCGAACTATGGCTACACCTTC. Protein sequence: CASNHGQPNYGYTF.

The chain is built from TRBV7-3 and TRBJ1-2; no definite D call. Trimming removed 8 bases at V and 3 bases at J, with 7 bases between. Germline-derived CDR1 and CDR2 are SGHTA and FQGTGA. The CDR3 loop spans 11 amino acids. In DNA form, the CDR3 reads TGTGCCAGCTCAGTGGACTATGGCTACACCTTC. Translation: CASSVDYGYTF.

This chain joins TRBV15 and TRBJ2-5; 8 bases map to TRBD1. V shed 2 bases, J shed 1 base, and the junction held 0 bases outside the gene matches. CDR1 and CDR2 (germline): LNHNV, YYDKDF (reference sequence). The CDR3 length is 14 residues. The CDR3 DNA reads TGTGCCACCAGCAGACAGGGGGCCCAAGAGACCCAGTACTTC. Its translation is CATSRQGAQETQYF. The whole variable domain, remainder taken from reference TRBV15 and TRBJ2-5, is DAMVIQNPRYQVTQFGKPVTLSCSQTLNHNVMYWYQQKSSQAPKLLFHYYDKDFNNEADTPDNFQSRRPNTSFCFLDIRSPGLGDTAMYLCATSRQGAQETQYFGPGTRLLVL.

The chain has TRBV11-2 and TRBJ1-2, with 11 bases identical to TRBD1. The CDR3 has 18 residues. Germline V CDR1 and CDR2: SGHAT, FQNNGV. J gave up 1 base and V 2 bases, and 9 bases lay outside the gene matches. In DNA, the CDR3 is TGTGCCAGCAGCTTAAAGACGGGACAGGGGGTCCTTAACTATGGCTACACCTTC. As protein: CASSLKTGQGVLNYGYTF.

The chain has TRBV12-3 or TRBV12-4 and TRBJ2-3, with no clear D. V was clipped by 6 bases and J by 3 bases, with 4 bases between them. The CDR3 is 11 amino acids. The chain's CDR3 is CASRSTDTQYF. The CDR3 coding sequence is TGTGCCAGCAGATCGACAGATACGCAGTATTTT.

The chain combines TRBV29-1 with TRBJ1-2; D ambiguous. V was trimmed by 3 bases and J by 4 bases, leaving 9 bases between them. Per germline, CDR1 SQVTM and CDR2 ANQGSEA. The CDR3 spans 12 residues. CDR3: CSVEMTGYGYTF. The CDR3 DNA reads as TGCAGCGTTGAGATGACGGGCTATGGCTACACCTTC. The variable domain in full, with the rest retrieved from reference TRBV29-1 and TRBJ1-2, is SAVISQKPSRDICQRGTSLTIQCQVDSQVTMMFWYRQQPGQSLTLIATANQGSEATYESGFVIDKFPISRPNLTFSTLTVSNMSPEDSSIYLCSVEMTGYGYTFGSGTRLTVV.

The chain has TRBV4-2 and TRBJ2-2; 9 positions agree with TRBD2. The ends lost 0 bases at V and 4 bases at J; junction bases unmatched: 3. Germline V gene data show CDR1 as LGHNA and CDR2 as YNFKEQ. The CDR3 totals 16 residues. The CDR3 coding sequence is TGTGCCAGCAGCCAAGACGCGGGAGGGCCCACCGGGGAGCTGTTTTTT. It codes for CASSQDAGGPTGELFF.

This clone was seen more than once but under ten times. The chain joins TRBV5-4 to TRBJ1-3; the D gene is possibly TRBD1 (6 bases). Trimming removed 0 bases at V and 3 bases at J, with 10 bases between. CDR1 is SGHNT and CDR2 is YYREEE in the germline V gene (reference sequence). CDR3 length: 15 amino acids. The CDR3 loop is CASSLGGGLGNTIYF. CDR3 nucleotides: TGTGCCAGCAGCTTGGGCGGGGGGCTTGGAAACACCATATATTTT.

The V gene is TRBV5-1, the J gene TRBJ2-7; possible D gene TRBD1, 6 bases. V lost 2 bases to trimming and J lost 5 bases, with 14 bases between them. CDR1 is SGHRS and CDR2 is YFSETQ in the germline V gene. The CDR3 is 14 residues long. Written as DNA, the CDR3 is TGCGCCAGCAGCTTCGGACAGCCCCTTGACGAGCAGTACTTC. Translating it yields CASSFGQPLDEQYF.

V and J are TRBV4-1 and TRBJ2-3, with D possibly being TRBD1 (6 bases). Germline assignment: CDR1 MGHRA and CDR2 YSYEKL. This CDR3 spans 15 amino acids. V lost 4 bases to trimming and J lost 5 bases, with 16 bases between them. The CDR3 spells CASSPLGLGGDTQYF. CDR3 in DNA: TGCGCCAGCAGCCCCCTAGGATTAGGGGGAGATACGCAGTATTTT.

The chain couples TRBV7-6 to TRBJ2-2; 9 bases map to TRBD2. This CDR3 contains 17 residues. Germline V gene sequence: CDR1 SGHVS, CDR2 FNYEAQ. The V gene end was trimmed by 7 bases and the J gene end by 5 bases; junction bases not matched to a gene: 14. CDR3 sequence: CASTPLQAGGGTGELFF. Written as DNA, the CDR3 is TGTGCCAGCACTCCCCTTCAGGCGGGAGGGGGAACCGGGGAGCTGTTTTTT.

The genes are TRBV19 and TRBJ1-5; a possible D gene is TRBD1 (6 bases). CDR1 is LNHDA, CDR2 SQIVND, per germline (reference sequence). The V gene lost 3 bases and the J gene lost 1 base, with 19 bases spanning the gap. The CDR3 is 18 amino acids. The CDR3 protein is CASSIPRYQGPSNQPQHF. The CDR3 bases are TGTGCCAGTAGTATTCCCAGGTATCAGGGGCCGAGCAATCAGCCCCAGCATTTT.

The chain has TRBV4-2 and TRBJ2-7, with a weak D call TRBD2 (6 bases). This CDR3 spans 14 amino acids. The V gene's germline CDR1 is LGHNA and CDR2 YNFKEQ. V gave up 5 bases and J gave up 6 bases, with 17 bases separating them. This CDR3 is CASSEGEVHVEQYF. The CDR3 DNA sequence: TGTGCCAGCAGCGAAGGGGAGGTCCATGTCGAGCAGTACTTC.

The chain uses TRBV13 and TRBJ2-3, with unresolved D. The CDR3 length is 13 residues. Germline CDR1 reads PRHDT; CDR2 reads FYEKMQ (reference sequence). V dropped 0 bases and J dropped 3 bases, with 4 bases sitting between them. CDR3 coding DNA: TGTGCCAGCAGCTTAGGCGGGACAGATACGCAGTATTTT. Its translation is CASSLGGTDTQYF.

V usage is TRBV5-6 and J usage is TRBJ2-2; the match to TRBD2 covers 13 bases. V gave up 4 bases and J gave up 1 base; unmatched junction bases: 7. The CDR3 has 18 amino acids. Germline values: CDR1 SGHDT, CDR2 YYEEEE. DNA for the CDR3: TGTGCCAGCAGCCTGTCCGGGACTAGCGGGGTGAACACCGGGGAGCTGTTTTTT. This encodes CASSLSGTSGVNTGELFF.

The V call is TRBV5-4, the J call TRBJ2-7; 10 bases map to TRBD1. The CDR3 loop spans 14 amino acids. Germline V gives CDR1 SGHNT, CDR2 YYREEE (reference sequence). The junction had 3 bases not matched to a gene; V was cut back by 0 bases and J by 6 bases. The CDR3 spells CASSLGQGASEQYF. The CDR3 DNA sequence: TGTGCCAGCAGCTTGGGACAGGGGGCAAGCGAGCAGTACTTC.